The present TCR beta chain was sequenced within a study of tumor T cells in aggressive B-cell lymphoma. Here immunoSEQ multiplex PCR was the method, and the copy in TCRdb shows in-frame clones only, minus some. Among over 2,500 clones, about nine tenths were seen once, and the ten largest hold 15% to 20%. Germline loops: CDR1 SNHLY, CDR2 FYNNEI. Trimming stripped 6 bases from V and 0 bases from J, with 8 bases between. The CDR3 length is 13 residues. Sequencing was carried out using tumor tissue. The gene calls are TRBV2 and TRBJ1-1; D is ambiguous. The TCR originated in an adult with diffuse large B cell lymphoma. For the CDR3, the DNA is TGTGCCAGCAGGAGGGATGTGAACACTGAAGCTTTCTTT. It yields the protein CASRRDVNTEAFF.